This TCR beta chain stems from a study of blood T cell repertoires in COVID-19 (dated by TCRdb to 2020 to 2021). For the wider study: Samples from collaborators originated in the United States, Italy and Spain and spanned both the acute and convalescent phases of COVID-19. The repertoires were made available in a free public database intended to serve as a resource for research on the immune response to SARS-CoV-2. Samples came from the ongoing ImmuneRACE study (first 160 participants) plus 1,254 subjects from 6 global collaborators. Deeply sampled blood TCRbeta repertoires from subjects exposed to, actively infected with, or recovered from COVID-19 were included in the dataset. The prospective study material was composed of cDNA or gDNA derived from T cells, B-cell-depleted T cells, or PBMCs. Sample metadata almost always included a de-identified subject ID, COVID-19 status, age in years and sex. Where available, HLA class I and class II types were taken from metadata supplied by the sample provider and were not determined by assay-based typing. What the work shows at the level of the full study, not this receptor alone: The quantity of clinical and demographic metadata differed by source and by participant and was supplied without curation.

Whole blood was collected in K2EDTA tubes by collaborating institutions according to the institutions' own protocols. For TCRbeta analysis, collaborators shipped samples as frozen whole blood, isolated PBMCs, or DNA extracted from either of those sample types. The germline V end is reduced by 5 bases and the J end by 5 bases; junction bases left unmatched: 7. The CDR3 holds 17 amino acids from the cysteine to the phenylalanine. This entry keeps only the CDR3 DNA: 51 bases, framed from base 1. CDR1 and CDR2 are read off the germline V gene (reference sequence) as LNHDA and SQIVND. TCRbeta CDR3 regions were amplified from genomic DNA by means of the immunoSEQ Assay, a bias-controlled multiplex PCR. Per the authors' processing: The number of nucleated cells in each sample was estimated from the amplification of reference gene primers within the assay. To quantify the absolute abundance of each unique TCRbeta CDR3 rearrangement, sequence reads were collapsed and filtered. For each sample, productive Simpson clonality was calculated by taking the square root of Simpson's diversity index across productive rearrangements. TCRdb obtained this table from immuneACCESS and retained in-frame rearrangements with V and J assigned. These tables miss some clones; where compared with another copy, unresolved V genes account for less than half of the shortfall, and the remainder is unexplained. V and J calls and clone size are those listed in that table; D and trimming were worked out from the DNA. The sample table shows about 120,000 clones, and around nine tenths are seen once. In total, the top ten clones hold approximately 2% of the sample.

Note on this clone: The target of this receptor is not known. Per-nucleotide qualities are absent, and no much larger clonotype sits a single base away.

Material for sequencing was peripheral blood. The rearranged segments are TRBV19 and TRBJ2-3, and 16 junction bases match TRBD2. The sequence was collected from a woman between 45 and 60 years old with acute or convalescent COVID-19. CDR3 reads: CASSLGTSGGAIDTQYF. The DNA is as follows: TGTGCCAGTAGTCTCGGGACTAGCGGGGGGGCGATAGATACGCAGTATTTT.